Listed below are T cell receptor beta chains from one sample, sequenced in a study of cytomegalovirus exposure and HLA in healthy donors. Clones were sequenced by immunoSEQ multiplex PCR, and TCRdb holds only the in-frame ones, with some missing. In the table there are around 150,000 clones, about 75% of which are singletons. The sample consisted of PBMCs. The receptors derive from a middle-aged woman in good health and CMV-seronegative. The CDR3 runs from the conserved cysteine through the conserved F or W. D genes are given only for firm matches. Size is stated for part of the rows, as once, few or many counts, or as a class when the clone is expanded.

cdr3_aa cdr3_nt j_call d_call v_call clone_size
CASSADRNNQPQHF TGTGCCAGCTCAGCGGACAGAAACAATCAGCCCCAGCATTTT TRBJ1-5 NA TRBV18 NA
CASSLRGGHGYTF TGTGCCAGCAGTTTAAGGGGGGGGCATGGCTACACCTTC TRBJ1-2 NA TRBV28 NA
CASSQDSFNSPLHF TGTGCCAGCAGCCAGGACAGTTTTAATTCACCCCTCCACTTT TRBJ1-6 NA TRBV7-9 NA
CASSLQGRFGGYTF TGTGCCAGCAGTTTACAGGGGCGCTTTGGTGGCTACACCTTC TRBJ1-2 NA TRBV28 NA
CAISESGGGQPQHF TGTGCCATCAGTGAGTCGGGCGGGGGTCAGCCCCAGCATTTT TRBJ1-5 NA TRBV10-3 NA
CAISPSPGSNTEAFF TGTGCCATCAGTCCTTCACCCGGGAGCAACACTGAAGCTTTCTTT TRBJ1-1 NA TRBV10-3 NA
CASSLEGEPYNEQFF TGTGCCAGCAGCTTAGAGGGGGAGCCCTACAATGAGCAGTTCTTC TRBJ2-1 NA TRBV7-9 NA
CASSNERNEEVQPQHF TGTGCCAGCAGCAATGAGCGGAATGAGGAGGTTCAGCCCCAGCATTTT TRBJ1-5 NA TRBV21-1 few
CASSFPGSSYEQYF TGTGCCAGCAGCTTTCCGGGGTCCTCCTACGAGCAGTACTTC TRBJ2-7 NA TRBV7-9 NA
CASSADRVNTEAFF TGTGCCAGCAGCGCGGACAGGGTGAACACTGAAGCTTTCTTT TRBJ1-1 TRBD1 TRBV5-6 NA
CASSYGGPSYNEQFF TGTGCCAGCAGTTACGGTGGGCCCTCCTACAATGAGCAGTTCTTC TRBJ2-1 NA TRBV6-5 NA
CASSGQGARDTQYF TGCGCCAGCAGTGGACAGGGGGCTAGAGATACGCAGTATTTT TRBJ2-3 TRBD1 TRBV5-1 NA
CASSQLGQGNYGYTF TGCGCCAGCAGCCAGCTGGGACAGGGAAACTATGGCTACACCTTC TRBJ1-2 TRBD1 TRBV4-1 NA
CASSSYSGGPQETQYF TGTGCCAGCAGTTCCTATTCGGGGGGGCCCCAAGAGACCCAGTACTTC TRBJ2-5 TRBD2 TRBV27 few
CASSQLLRGGRDTQYF TGCGCCAGCAGCCAATTACTCCGAGGGGGCCGGGATACGCAGTATTTT TRBJ2-3 TRBD1 TRBV4-3 NA
CASRTMGAEFF TGTGCCAGCAGGACGATGGGGGCGGAGTTCTTC TRBJ2-1 NA TRBV6-5 NA
CASSWYNGQEYEQYF TGCGCCAGCAGCTGGTACAACGGACAGGAATACGAGCAGTACTTC TRBJ2-7 TRBD1 TRBV5-1 NA
CASSLGSAVAGQTGELFF TGTGCCAGCAGCTTAGGATCGGCGGTAGCGGGGCAGACCGGGGAGCTGTTTTTT TRBJ2-2 TRBD2 TRBV7-7 NA
CASIQNRGEAFF TGTGCCAGCATCCAGAACAGGGGCGAAGCTTTCTTT TRBJ1-1 TRBD1 TRBV6-1 NA
CASSEMGSSYNEQFF TGTGCCAGCAGTGAAATGGGGAGCTCCTACAATGAGCAGTTCTTC TRBJ2-1 NA TRBV6-1 NA
CASSLWGGGQPQHF TGTGCCAGCAGTTTATGGGGGGGCGGGCAGCCCCAGCATTTT TRBJ1-5 NA TRBV27 NA
CASSQNRGSETQYF TGTGCCAGCAGCCAAAACAGGGGTAGCGAGACCCAGTACTTC TRBJ2-5 TRBD1 TRBV13 few
CASSLDRYSYEQYF TGTGCCAGCAGCTTGGACAGATACTCCTACGAGCAGTACTTC TRBJ2-7 NA TRBV7-9 NA
CASSTWDTANYGYTF TGTGCCAGTAGTACCTGGGACACAGCTAACTATGGCTACACCTTC TRBJ1-2 NA TRBV19 NA
CASSLARVRGTEAFF TGTGCCAGCAGCTTAGCGCGAGTGCGGGGCACTGAAGCTTTCTTT TRBJ1-1 NA TRBV7-8 NA
CASSHSSAWQPQHF TGTGCCAGCAGCCACTCCTCCGCGTGGCAGCCCCAGCATTTT TRBJ1-5 NA TRBV5-6 NA
CASRGGTVSTDTQYF TGTGCCAGCAGGGGGGGAACGGTTAGCACAGATACGCAGTATTTT TRBJ2-3 NA TRBV2 once
CAWSRGSQETQYF TGTGCCTGGAGTCGGGGATCTCAAGAGACCCAGTACTTC TRBJ2-5 NA TRBV30 few
CASSIERNTEAFF TGTGCCAGCAGTATCGAGCGGAACACTGAAGCTTTCTTT TRBJ1-1 NA TRBV6-4 NA
CASSVSGQGGTEAFF TGTGCCAGCAGCGTAAGCGGACAGGGAGGGACTGAAGCTTTCTTT TRBJ1-1 TRBD1 TRBV9 NA
CASSRTGGISYEQYF TGCGCCAGCAGCCGGACAGGAGGAATTTCCTACGAGCAGTACTTC TRBJ2-7 TRBD1 TRBV5-1 NA
CASSVRQGDGYGYTF TGTGCCAGCAGTGTCCGACAGGGGGACGGCTATGGCTACACCTTC TRBJ1-2 TRBD1 TRBV2 once
CASSFYEGKEKLFF TGTGCCAGCAGTTTCTATGAGGGAAAAGAAAAACTGTTTTTT TRBJ1-4 NA TRBV27 NA
CASSFSEENYGYTF TGTGCCAGCAGTTTTTCTGAGGAAAACTATGGCTACACCTTC TRBJ1-2 NA TRBV28 once
CASSEDSLNTEAFF TGTGCCAGCAGCGAGGACAGCCTGAACACTGAAGCTTTCTTT TRBJ1-1 NA TRBV9 NA
CASKGDRGLSEAFF TGCGCCAGCAAAGGGGACAGGGGGCTTTCTGAAGCTTTCTTT TRBJ1-1 TRBD1 TRBV10-2 few
CASSQEGLAGYEQYF TGTGCCAGCAGCCAGGAGGGACTAGCGGGTTACGAGCAGTACTTC TRBJ2-7 TRBD2 TRBV4-2 NA
CASSPQNTEAFF TGTGCCAGTAGCCCCCAGAACACTGAAGCTTTCTTT TRBJ1-1 NA TRBV19 NA
CASSPETGVIETQYF TGTGCCAGCAGTCCTGAGACAGGGGTAATAGAGACCCAGTACTTC TRBJ2-5 TRBD1 TRBV27 NA
CASRTGQDYGYTF TGTGCCAGCAGAACGGGACAGGACTATGGCTACACCTTC TRBJ1-2 TRBD1 TRBV6-6 NA
CASSEALQSSGGIDEQFF TGTGCCAGCAGTGAAGCGCTCCAGTCTAGCGGGGGAATTGATGAGCAGTTCTTC TRBJ2-1 TRBD2 TRBV6-1 NA
CATSRARGRSYNEQFF TGTGCCACCAGCAGGGCGCGGGGCAGGTCCTACAATGAGCAGTTCTTC TRBJ2-1 NA TRBV15 NA
CASSLAIPRDRNYQPQHF TGTGCCAGCAGCTTAGCGATCCCCAGGGACAGGAATTATCAGCCCCAGCATTTT TRBJ1-5 TRBD1 TRBV7-8 NA
CASSFQGRDEQYF TGTGCCAGCAGTTTTCAGGGTCGGGACGAGCAGTACTTC TRBJ2-7 NA TRBV28 NA
CASSSGQGREKLFF TGCGCCAGCAGCTCGGGACAGGGAAGAGAAAAACTGTTTTTT TRBJ1-4 TRBD1 TRBV5-1 NA